The 5 T cell receptor beta chains reported below all come from one sample, sequenced in a study of cytomegalovirus exposure and HLA in healthy donors. The PCR ran on 60 Vbeta and 13 Jbeta primers. Repertoires were generated with immunoSEQ multiplex PCR, while TCRdb's copy carries only in-frame clones and drops some. The sample carries about 150,000 clones, roughly 65% recorded once. Sequenced material: PBMCs. These receptors came from a man aged 55-75 years in good health and CMV-seronegative.

This clone showed up just once. The genes are TRBV5-4 and TRBJ1-2, with 7 positions matching TRBD1. Germline assignment: CDR1 SGHNT and CDR2 YYREEE (reference sequence). The ends lost 0 bases at V and 6 bases at J; junction bases unmatched: 5. This CDR3 spans 14 amino acids. The CDR3 is CASSLADREDGYTF. The CDR3 DNA sequence: TGTGCCAGCAGCTTGGCCGACAGGGAGGATGGCTACACCTTC. Complete variable domain (other parts from reference TRBV5-4 and TRBJ1-2): ETGVTQSPTHLIKTRGQQVTLRCSSQSGHNTVSWYQQALGQGPQFIFQYYREEENGRGNFPPRFSGLQFPNYSSELNVNALELDDSALYLCASSLADREDGYTFGSGTRLTVV.

V gene TRBV6-5 combines with J gene TRBJ2-3, with D perhaps matching TRBD2 (6 bases). CDR1 and CDR2 from the germline V gene are MNHEY and SVGAGI. The CDR3 runs 13 residues. The V and J ends lost 4 bases and 5 bases respectively, with 10 bases between them. In nucleotides, the CDR3 is TGTGCCAGCAGTTTGGGACTTCAAGATACGCAGTATTTT. The encoded protein is CASSLGLQDTQYF.

The chain employs TRBV5-4 and TRBJ2-7; possibly TRBD1 for D (6 bases). With 2 bases removed from V and 0 bases from J, the gap between germline ends came to 9 bases. Germline V gene lookup returns CDR1 SGHNT and CDR2 YYREEE (reference sequence). The CDR3 spans 14 residues. CDR3: CASSLDRSSYEQYF. DNA for the CDR3: TGTGCCAGCAGCTTAGACAGGTCCTCCTACGAGCAGTACTTC.

This rearrangement joins TRBV7-2 to TRBJ2-7; a possible D gene is TRBD2 (5 bases). Germline CDR1 SGHTA, CDR2 FQGNSA. The CDR3 totals 15 residues. Trimming took off 5 bases at V and 6 bases at J, with 20 bases between the two ends. CDR3 bases: TGTGCCAGCAGCGTATTACCCCTCCGGGAAGCCGAGCAGTACTTC. Protein sequence: CASSVLPLREAEQYF.

J is TRBJ2-3 and V is TRBV10-3; TRBD2 matches at 11 bases. The germline V gene has CDR1 ENHRY and CDR2 SYGVKD. Trimming removed 2 bases from V and 1 base from J; junction bases left unmatched: 5. The CDR3 totals 17 residues. This CDR3 reads CAISEPPTSGGTDTQYF. CDR3 DNA sequence: TGTGCCATCAGTGAGCCCCCGACTAGCGGGGGCACAGATACGCAGTATTTT.